Each of the 20 T cell receptor beta chains below was sequenced from the same sample in a study of blood T cells in healthy people across ages. Primers used in a second PCR of roughly 7 to 12 cycles were a sample-barcoded 5' primer and a J-beta primer mix. TCRdb passed the 5' RACE reads through MiXCR, listing each CDR3 protein once. The sample shows about 630,000 distinct CDR3 sequences, around 20% of them seen only once. Sequencing input: blood. These receptors were collected from a man between 65 and 85 years old in good health.

This clonotype was seen a few times. V is TRBV5-1 and J is TRBJ2-3; TRBD2 matches 9 bases. The ends lost 5 bases at V and 5 bases at J; junction bases unmatched: 6. Germline V gives CDR1 SGHRS, CDR2 YFSETQ. The CDR3 extends over 14 amino acids. CDR3 DNA sequence: TGCGCCAGCAGGACTAGCGGAGAGATAGATACGCAGTATTTT. Protein sequence: CASRTSGEIDTQYF.

The chain uses TRBV5-1 and TRBJ2-1; 7 nucleotides match TRBD2. This CDR3 has 15 amino acids. The trim removed 8 bases at V and 8 bases at J, leaving 16 bases unmatched. Germline CDR1 reads SGHRS; CDR2 reads YFSETQ. Here the CDR3 reads CASGRGGRTGDEQFF. For the CDR3, the DNA is TGCGCCAGTGGTCGGGGCGGGAGAACGGGCGATGAGCAGTTCTTC.

This clonotype appeared a few times. CDR3: CASSDKRTGALGYEQYF. The CDR3 DNA reads as TGCGCCAGCAGCGACAAACGGACAGGGGCCCTAGGCTACGAGCAGTACTTC. The chain employs TRBV4-3 and TRBJ2-5; 9 positions agree with TRBD1. Judging by the DNA end, TRBJ2-7 fits better; the J call may be wrong. Per the germline V gene, CDR1 is LGHNA and CDR2 is YSLEER. This CDR3 contains 17 residues.

The CDR3 DNA sequence: TGCAGTGCTAGTCAGGGTTATGAGCAGTTCTTC. Encoded protein: CSASQGYEQFF. The chain links TRBV20-1 to TRBJ2-1; the D gene is possibly TRBD1 (5 bases). Germline V lookup: CDR1 DFQATT, CDR2 SNEGSKA (reference sequence). V shed 3 bases and J shed 8 bases, with 8 bases lying between them. CDR3 length: 11 residues.

This clonotype was observed a few times. V gene TRBV27 combines with J gene TRBJ2-1, with 10 bases that match TRBD2. The CDR3 has 14 residues. Germline trimming cut 4 bases from V and 8 bases from J; bases unmatched to any gene: 5. Looked up from germline, CDR1 is MNHEY and CDR2 is SMNVEV (reference sequence). The CDR3 is CASSSSGSVDEQFF. The CDR3 nucleotides are TGTGCCAGCAGTTCTAGCGGGAGTGTTGATGAGCAGTTCTTC.

The V and J genes are TRBV6-1 and TRBJ2-5; weak D call: TRBD2 (6 bases). Judging by the DNA end, TRBJ2-7 fits better; the J call may be wrong. The CDR3 covers 13 residues. CDR1 is MNHNS, CDR2 SASEGT, per germline. Here the CDR3 DNA reads TGTGCCAGCGCGGAGGGTCGTGCTTACGAGCAGTACTTC. It is translated as CASAEGRAYEQYF.

In its sample, this clonotype was seen many times. The V call is TRBV12-3 or TRBV12-4, the J call TRBJ2-7; D remains ambiguous. V was clipped by 8 bases and J by 2 bases, with 19 bases between them. This CDR3 is built from 15 residues. CDR3 in DNA: TGTGCCAGCTCCAGGATTGCCCTTGAGGCCTACGAGCAGTACTTC. Translated: CASSRIALEAYEQYF.

This clonotype occurred a few times. The chain has TRBV20-1 and TRBJ2-3, with TRBD2 matching over 13 bases. Trimming removed 2 bases from V and 1 base from J; junction bases left unmatched: 3. The CDR3 extends over 16 amino acids. CDR1 is DFQATT and CDR2 is SNEGSKA in the germline V gene (reference sequence). For the CDR3, the DNA is TGCAGTGCTAGACGGACTAGCGGGAGCCGCACAGATACGCAGTATTTT. Residues: CSARRTSGSRTDTQYF.

The chain uses TRBV7-8 and TRBJ1-4, with D uncertain. The CDR3 runs to 17 residues. The germline CDR1 and CDR2 sequences are SGHVS and FQNEAQ. The V gene lost 7 bases and the J gene lost 5 bases, with 23 bases spanning the gap. The CDR3 DNA sequence: TGTGCCAGCACTCCGGCGGCCTCCTCAGAAATAAATGAAAAACTGTTTTTT. It encodes CASTPAASSEINEKLFF. The entire variable domain, with the rest obtained from reference TRBV7-8 and TRBJ1-4, is as follows: GAGVSQSPRYKVAKRGQDVALRCDPISGHVSLFWYQQALGQGPEFLTYFQNEAQLDKSGLPSDRFFAERPEGSVSTLKIQRTQQEDSAVYLCASTPAASSEINEKLFFGSGTQLSVL.

The chain recombines TRBV11-2 with TRBJ2-5; D unclear. The end of the DNA fits TRBJ2-7 better, so the J call may be wrong. The CDR3 loop spans 11 amino acids. From germline, CDR1 is SGHAT and CDR2 FQNNGV. In DNA, the CDR3 is TGTGCCAGCGGTTCGCCGGGCGAGCAGTACTTC. Translation gives CASGSPGEQYF.

A few counts support this clonotype. This rearrangement joins TRBV4-1 to TRBJ2-1; 11 nucleotides line up with TRBD1. Germline trimming cut 4 bases from V and 1 base from J; bases unmatched to any gene: 3. CDR1 and CDR2 from the germline V gene are MGHRA and YSYEKL. The CDR3 has 16 residues. The CDR3 here is CASSPGTGGSYNEQFF. The DNA for the CDR3 is TGCGCCAGCAGCCCGGGGACAGGGGGTTCCTACAATGAGCAGTTCTTC.

This clonotype was counted a few times. The chain joins TRBV7-8 to TRBJ1-1; 10 bases are a match to TRBD1. The CDR3 spans 16 residues. Unmatched junction bases numbered 9, after V lost 5 bases and J lost 3 bases. CDR1 is SGHVS, CDR2 FQNEAQ, per germline. In DNA, the CDR3 is TGTGCCAGCAGCACAGACAGGGGGCTCGGGGACACTGAAGCTTTCTTT. It specifies CASSTDRGLGDTEAFF.

The genes are TRBV5-1 and TRBJ2-5; D could derive from TRBD1 or TRBD2 (5 bases each). CDR1 and CDR2 from the germline V gene are SGHRS and YFSETQ. Trimming took 3 bases from V and 1 from J, leaving 13 bases between them. CDR3 length equals 15 residues. CDR3 nucleotide sequence: TGCGCCAGCAGCTCAGAGGGACGCTCCCAAGAGACCCAGTACTTC. Its translation is CASSSEGRSQETQYF.

This chain joins TRBV21-1 and TRBJ2-7. TRBV21-1 is labeled a pseudogene. The CDR3 spans 14 residues. The CDR3 DNA sequence: TGTGCCAGCAGCAAAGATACACATCTCCTTGAGCAGTACTTC. It encodes CASSKDTHLLEQYF.

This chain joins TRBV7-9 and TRBJ2-2; 7 bases align to TRBD1. Per germline, CDR1 SEHNR and CDR2 FQNEAQ (reference sequence). The CDR3 sequence is 14 residues long. Trimming removed 5 bases from V and 6 bases from J; junction bases left unmatched: 6. CDR3 amino acids: CASSKTGWAGELFF. CDR3 in DNA: TGTGCCAGCAGCAAGACAGGGTGGGCCGGGGAGCTGTTTTTT.

This clonotype showed up just a few times. CDR3 in amino acids: CASSVSGRRETQYF. In nucleotides, the CDR3 is TGTGCCAGCAGCGTGAGCGGGAGACGGGAGACCCAGTACTTC. The genes are TRBV9 and TRBJ2-5, with 8 bases fitting TRBD2. CDR1 and CDR2 (germline): SGDLS, YYNGEE. The CDR3 spans 14 residues. V was pared by 2 bases and J by 5 bases, with 5 bases of the junction left unmatched. Together with reference TRBV9 and TRBJ2-5, the CDR3 gives the full variable domain: DSGVTQTPKHLITATGQRVTLRCSPRSGDLSVYWYQQSLDQGLQFLIQYYNGEERAKGNILERFSAQQFPDLHSELNLSSLELGDSALYFCASSVSGRRETQYFGPGTRLLVL.

V and J are TRBV29-1 and TRBJ2-3; 8 nucleotides match TRBD2. Germline V CDR1 and CDR2: SQVTM, ANQGSEA. Losses at the gene ends were 7 bases for V and 0 bases for J; bases not matched to a gene: 12. The CDR3 runs 16 residues. Here the CDR3 reads CSARRVAGPSTDTQYF. The CDR3 DNA is TGCAGCGCTAGGAGGGTAGCGGGACCTAGCACAGATACGCAGTATTTT.

The chain is built from TRBV4-3 and TRBJ2-1; TRBD2 aligns across 7 bases. In germline, CDR1 is LGHNA, CDR2 YSLEER. The junction had 8 bases not matched to a gene; V was cut back by 4 bases and J by 2 bases. The CDR3 is 16 residues long. The CDR3 protein is CASSPNAGTTYNEQFF. The CDR3 DNA follows: TGCGCCAGCAGCCCGAACGCCGGGACTACCTACAATGAGCAGTTCTTC.

The chain employs TRBV24-1 and TRBJ2-3; D perhaps matches TRBD1 (6 bases). CDR1 is KGHDR, CDR2 SFDVKD, per germline. The CDR3 runs to 12 residues. Trimming shortened V by 9 bases and J by 3 bases, and 9 bases separated the two germline ends. CDR3 in amino acids: CATSRGTDTQYF. CDR3 DNA sequence: TGTGCCACCTCCAGGGGAACAGATACGCAGTATTTT.

The rearrangement links TRBV20-1 to TRBJ2-7, with D unresolved. Germline loops: CDR1 DFQATT, CDR2 SNEGSKA (reference sequence). CDR3 length: 12 amino acids. V dropped 0 bases and J dropped 0 bases, with 3 bases sitting between them. CDR3 bases: TGCAGTGCTAGAGATAACTCCTACGAGCAGTACTTC. Encoded protein: CSARDNSYEQYF.